The 21 T cell receptor beta chains below were found in one sample sequenced in a study of CD4 T cells in relation to SARS-CoV-2 and coronaviruses. Using immunoSEQ multiplex PCR, the repertoire was profiled, and TCRdb retains in-frame clones only, with some absent. The table has roughly 10,000 clones, about 81% seen once. The unexposed donors gave CD4+ T cells in about 2010-2019, prior to COVID-19. CD4+ T cells were isolated from the cells after around eleven days of culture. Their cognate antigens are unknown. Sequencing was carried out using CD4+ T cells from PBMCs, cultured in vitro. The source of these receptors is a human donor in good health.

This clone was counted a single time. This chain uses TRBV19 with TRBJ1-1; 7 nucleotides align to TRBD1. CDR3 length: 16 residues. V was pared by 4 bases and J by 4 bases, with 12 bases of the junction left unmatched. In germline, CDR1 is LNHDA, CDR2 SQIVND (reference sequence). DNA of the CDR3: TGTGCCAGTAGTAATCCTTATAGGGGGCGTATCACTGAAGCTTTCTTT. As protein: CASSNPYRGRITEAFF.

A remark on this clone: A read error may produce the germline difference seen at one junction end. The rearrangement joins TRBV7-7 to TRBJ1-4; 8 bases are a match to TRBD1. The CDR3 runs 15 residues. Germline CDR1 SSHAT, CDR2 FNYEAQ (reference sequence). The CDR3: CASSLARGPNEKLFF. As DNA, the CDR3 is TGTGCTAGCAGCTTAGCCAGGGGGCCTAATGAAAAACTGTTTTTT.

V is TRBV2 and J is TRBJ2-5; possibly TRBD2 for D (6 bases). The V and J ends lost 10 bases and 5 bases respectively, with 20 bases between them. This CDR3 contains 14 residues. CDR1 is SNHLY, CDR2 FYNNEI, per germline. The chain's CDR3 is CATLRDSLRETQYF. As DNA, the CDR3 is TGTGCCACCCTCCGGGACTCCCTTCGGGAGACCCAGTACTTC.

Here the CDR3 DNA reads TGTGCCAGCAGTCGGGGACATCCTGGAGAGCAGTACTTC. Translating it yields CASSRGHPGEQYF. The chain has TRBV28 and TRBJ2-7, with a tentative D call TRBD1 (6 bases). The length of the CDR3 is 13 residues. Germline CDR1 and CDR2: MDHEN and SYDVKM. V shed 5 bases and J shed 7 bases, with 15 bases lying between them.

This clone showed up just once. This chain connects TRBV5-5 to TRBJ1-5, with TRBD1 as a possible D gene (6 bases). Trimming shortened V by 2 bases and J by 4 bases, and 13 bases separated the two germline ends. The CDR3 has 15 residues. Germline assignment: CDR1 SGHKS and CDR2 YYEKEE (reference sequence). The CDR3 sequence: CASSLGGALNQPQHF. The CDR3 DNA reads TGTGCCAGCAGCTTAGGGGGGGCTCTAAATCAGCCCCAGCATTTT.

The gene calls are TRBV5-6 and TRBJ2-1, with 8 bases that match TRBD2. The CDR3 totals 16 residues. With V trimmed by 6 bases and J by 0 bases, 8 bases remained unmatched. The germline gives CDR1 SGHDT, CDR2 YYEEEE. CDR3: CASNSGSGSSYNEQFF. Here the CDR3 DNA reads TGTGCCAGCAACTCCGGGAGCGGGAGCTCCTACAATGAGCAGTTCTTC.

There are a few counts of this clone. The rearrangement joins TRBV10-1 to TRBJ2-2, with 9 bases lining up with TRBD1. This CDR3 comprises 15 residues. Germline V gives CDR1 WNHNN, CDR2 SYGVQD (reference sequence). V lost 4 bases, J lost 5 bases, and 5 bases stayed unmatched. The CDR3 protein is CASSGPGQGTGELFF. The CDR3 DNA reads TGCGCCAGCAGTGGGCCGGGACAGGGAACCGGGGAGCTGTTTTTT.

The chain employs TRBV21-1 and TRBJ2-7; the DNA was not compared with TRBD1, the D call given in the table. TRBV21-1 is labeled a pseudogene. The CDR3 covers 15 residues. CDR3 DNA sequence: TGTGCCAGCAGCGAAAAGACAGGGAGCTCCTACGAGCAGTACTTC. It codes for CASSEKTGSSYEQYF.

The rearrangement uses TRBV3-1 (or the pseudogene TRBV3-2) and TRBJ1-1; a possible D gene is TRBD1 (6 bases). With 3 bases removed from V and 0 bases from J, the gap between germline ends came to 14 bases. The CDR3 consists of 16 residues. CDR1 is LGHDT and CDR2 is YNNKEL in the germline V gene (reference sequence). The CDR3 nucleotides read TGTGCCAGCAGCCATACAGGGATTGGGATGAACACTGAAGCTTTCTTT. Translated: CASSHTGIGMNTEAFF.

This chain joins TRBV4-1 and TRBJ2-7; the match to TRBD1 covers 7 bases. CDR1 MGHRA and CDR2 YSYEKL come from the germline V gene. The length of the CDR3 is 14 residues. Trimming removed 4 bases from V and 3 bases from J; junction bases left unmatched: 6. The CDR3 reads CASSPDRLHYEQYF. CDR3 nucleotides: TGCGCCAGCAGCCCGGACAGGCTCCACTACGAGCAGTACTTC.

The chain is built from TRBV21-1 and TRBJ2-1; TRBD1, the D gene given by the table, was not confirmed from the DNA. TRBV21-1 is recorded as a pseudogene. The CDR3 has 19 residues. This chain's CDR3 is CASSKGALDSYPSYNEQFF. CDR3 coding DNA: TGTGCCAGCAGCAAAGGGGCCCTCGACAGTTACCCCTCCTACAATGAGCAGTTCTTC.

The rearrangement joins TRBV29-1 to TRBJ2-7, with 13 positions matching TRBD2. Trimming took 4 bases from V and 0 from J; bases not matched to a gene: 6. This CDR3 region has 16 residues. Looked up from germline, CDR1 is SQVTM and CDR2 is ANQGSEA. The CDR3 DNA is TGCAGCGTTGGGATGGGACTAGCGGGAACCTCCTACGAGCAGTACTTC. As protein: CSVGMGLAGTSYEQYF.

J is TRBJ2-7 and V is TRBV4-1; 7 positions agree with TRBD2. Trimming took 4 bases from V and 0 from J; bases not matched to a gene: 9. This CDR3 has 16 residues. CDR1 is MGHRA, CDR2 YSYEKL, per germline. The DNA of the CDR3 is TGCGCCAGCAGCCGGAAAAGTGAGCGGGACTCCTACGAGCAGTACTTC. Translating it yields CASSRKSERDSYEQYF.

This clone was counted a few times. J is TRBJ2-7 and V is TRBV7-8, with D perhaps TRBD2 (7 bases). V was pared by 6 bases and J by 7 bases, with 16 bases between. The CDR3 runs 13 residues. Looked up from germline, CDR1 is SGHVS and CDR2 is FQNEAQ. The DNA of the CDR3 is TGTGCCAGCAGATTTAGGGAGGGGGGGGAGCAGTACTTC. It is translated as CASRFREGGEQYF.

The chain recombines TRBV24-1 with TRBJ2-1, with D possibly TRBD1 on 6 matching bases. CDR3 length: 15 amino acids. Germline V lookup: CDR1 KGHDR, CDR2 SFDVKD. The ends were cut back, 9 bases at V and 8 bases at J, with 22 bases in the middle. The CDR3 is CATHPGRGLGDEQFF. The DNA of the CDR3 is TGTGCCACCCACCCAGGCAGGGGCCTCGGGGATGAGCAGTTCTTC.

CDR3 bases: TGTGCCAGCAGCCCTCGGGACCCGCAAGATACGCAGTATTTT. Its protein is CASSPRDPQDTQYF. V usage is TRBV9 and J usage is TRBJ2-3, with D perhaps TRBD1 or TRBD2 (5 bases each). This CDR3 comprises 14 residues. Germline CDR1 SGDLS, CDR2 YYNGEE. Trimming left V 4 bases short and J 5 bases short, with 14 bases between.

This clone was observed a few times. This chain connects TRBV4-3 to TRBJ2-3; perhaps TRBD2 as D (5 bases). With 4 bases removed from V and 6 bases from J, the gap between germline ends came to 26 bases. Germline CDR1 LGHNA, CDR2 YSLEER. The length of the CDR3 is 18 residues. The CDR3 sequence is CASSPFNPAEGWSDTQYF. The CDR3 DNA sequence: TGCGCCAGCAGCCCCTTCAACCCGGCAGAGGGATGGTCGGATACGCAGTATTTT.

The DNA of the CDR3 is TGTGCCAGTAGTAAAGACAGGGAGACTGAAGCTTTCTTT. Residues: CASSKDRETEAFF. This sequence joins TRBV19 and TRBJ1-1, with TRBD1 matching over 7 bases. The J segment lost 5 bases and the V segment lost 4 bases, leaving 4 bases of the junction unmatched. Germline V CDR1 and CDR2: LNHDA, SQIVND (reference sequence). The CDR3 has 13 residues.

The gene calls are TRBV10-3 and TRBJ2-4, with TRBD2 identical over 7 bases. V gave up 8 bases and J gave up 5 bases; unmatched junction bases: 6. The CDR3 totals 13 residues. CDR1 is ENHRY, CDR2 SYGVKD, per germline. The CDR3 region has the DNA TGTGCCATCGGGAGGGAGGCCCAAAACATTCAGTACTTC. Translated: CAIGREAQNIQYF.

The V call is TRBV7-2, the J call TRBJ1-6, with TRBD1 matching 10 bases. The trim removed 0 bases at V and 9 bases at J, leaving 14 bases unmatched. Germline V gives CDR1 SGHTA, CDR2 FQGNSA. This CDR3 has 19 amino acids. This CDR3 is CASSLAGTGAAPFGSPLHF. As DNA, the CDR3 is TGTGCCAGCAGCTTAGCTGGGACAGGGGCCGCTCCCTTCGGTTCACCCCTCCACTTT.

The gene calls are TRBV21-1 and TRBJ2-7. TRBV21-1 has pseudogene status. CDR3 length: 17 residues. The CDR3 reads CASSKVQGRSSSYEQYF. CDR3 in DNA: TGTGCCAGCAGCAAAGTTCAAGGACGTAGTAGCTCCTACGAGCAGTACTTC.